Listed here are 22 T cell receptor beta chains from one sample, sequenced in a study of blood T cells in healthy people across ages. It was with a sample-barcoded 5' primer and a J-beta primer mix that a second PCR of roughly 6 to 12 cycles was run. Each CDR3 protein is one row after TCRdb ran MiXCR on the 5' RACE reads. The table has more than 1,000,000 distinct CDR3 sequences, roughly a quarter seen once. These data were also filed under a second study, of T cells of mothers and their children.

The sample comprised blood. The receptors stem from a girl aged 2 to 10 in good health.

This clonotype was counted between two and nine times. The chain combines TRBV5-1 with TRBJ2-5, with TRBD2 matching 11 bases. TRBJ2-1 explains the end of the DNA better; the J call may be wrong. The CDR3 spans 16 residues. CDR1 is SGHRS and CDR2 is YFSETQ in the germline V gene. The CDR3 region has the DNA TGCGCCAGCAGCCTTACCACTAGCGGGGGTGTTGGTGAGCAGTTCTTC. Translation: CASSLTTSGGVGEQFF.

Notes on this clonotype: At one boundary the junction diverges from the germline segment, which might be a read error. The rearrangement joins TRBV7-7 to TRBJ2-4; 9 positions match TRBD2. The CDR3 has 15 residues. Looked up from germline, CDR1 is SSHAT and CDR2 is FNYEAQ (reference sequence). CDR3 region: CASSLGLARKNIQYF. In nucleotides, the CDR3 is TGTGCTAGCAGCTTAGGACTAGCGAGAAAAAACATTCAGTACTTC.

This clonotype was observed a handful of times. The rearrangement joins TRBV7-2 to TRBJ2-3, with TRBD2 matching over 13 bases. V shed 4 bases, J shed 5 bases, and the junction held 6 bases outside the gene matches. This CDR3 is built from 16 residues. Germline V gene lookup returns CDR1 SGHTA and CDR2 FQGNSA. The CDR3 sequence is CASSSPLAGGKDTQYF. The DNA for the CDR3 is TGTGCCAGCAGCTCCCCACTAGCGGGAGGGAAAGATACGCAGTATTTT.

J is TRBJ2-7 and V is TRBV4-1; D remains unclear. The CDR3 spans 14 residues. V shed 1 base and J shed 0 bases, with 7 bases lying between them. The germline gives CDR1 MGHRA, CDR2 YSYEKL. The CDR3 DNA is TGCGCCAGCAGCCAAGGGATGGCCTCCTACGAGCAGTACTTC. It yields the protein CASSQGMASYEQYF.

Turning to this clonotype: The conserved closing phenylalanine or tryptophan is absent in this CDR3, likely reflecting a read error. The rearrangement uses TRBV3-1 and TRBJ2-5; D gene unclear. Germline loops: CDR1 LGHDT, CDR2 YNNKEL (reference sequence). CDR3 length equals 13 residues. The germline V and J ends were trimmed by 1 base and 4 bases, with 7 bases remaining between them. The CDR3 here is CASSQVEAETQYL. The CDR3 coding sequence is TGTGCCAGCAGCCAAGTAGAAGCAGAGACCCAGTACCTC.

The rearrangement links TRBV28 to TRBJ2-1, with no clear D. Between the trimmed V and J ends, which lost 2 bases and 0 bases, there was a span of 8 bases. Germline-derived CDR1 and CDR2 are MDHEN and SYDVKM. The CDR3 runs to 15 residues. CDR3 loop: CASSLRVPSYNEQFF. The CDR3 DNA is TGTGCCAGCAGTTTAAGGGTCCCCTCCTACAATGAGCAGTTCTTC.

V usage is TRBV6-5 and J usage is TRBJ2-2, with D possibly being TRBD1 (5 bases). The CDR3 is 16 residues long. Germline V gives CDR1 MNHEY, CDR2 SVGAGI. Trimming took 6 bases from V and 1 from J, leaving 15 bases between them. The CDR3 DNA is TGTGCCAGCAGCTACCGGCGACAGCTGAACACCGGGGAGCTGTTTTTT. Translation gives CASSYRRQLNTGELFF.

The sample holds a few counts of this clonotype. The chain is built from TRBV5-1 and TRBJ1-4, with D tentatively TRBD1 (6 bases). The CDR3 has 17 residues. Germline CDR1 is SGHRS and CDR2 is YFSETQ. V was pared by 0 bases and J by 3 bases, with 15 bases between. CDR3 nucleotides: TGCGCCAGCAGCTTGGGAAGTCACAGGGCGTCTAATGAAAAACTGTTTTTT. Protein product: CASSLGSHRASNEKLFF.

This clonotype was counted a few times. This sequence joins TRBV6-2 or TRBV6-3 and TRBJ1-1; D is undetermined. The V gene's germline CDR1 is MNHEY and CDR2 SVGEGT. V was cut by 8 bases and J by 2 bases, with 12 bases left in between. CDR3 size: 13 residues. This chain's CDR3 is CASFSGGNTEAFF. In DNA, the CDR3 is TGTGCCAGCTTTTCCGGCGGCAACACTGAAGCTTTCTTT.

The chain recombines TRBV12-3 or TRBV12-4 with TRBJ2-4; D unresolved. V was trimmed by 6 bases and J by 0 bases, leaving 9 bases between them. The length of the CDR3 is 14 residues. CDR3 loop: CASRPPVAKNIQYF. CDR3 nucleotide sequence: TGTGCCAGCAGACCCCCGGTAGCCAAAAACATTCAGTACTTC.

The chain joins TRBV7-3 to TRBJ2-5; TRBD2 matches 7 bases. The J call may be incorrect, as the DNA end agrees better with TRBJ2-1. The germline gives CDR1 SGHTA, CDR2 FQGTGA. This CDR3 region has 15 residues. In DNA form, the CDR3 reads TGTGCCAGCAGCTGGTTAAGCGGGAAATACAATGAGCAGTTCTTC. Its translation: CASSWLSGKYNEQFF.

This clonotype occurred a few times. The chain combines TRBV11-2 with TRBJ2-2; 9 bases fit TRBD2. V was pared by 2 bases and J by 3 bases, with 4 bases of the junction left unmatched. Germline CDR1 is SGHAT and CDR2 is FQNNGV. CDR3 length equals 16 residues. The CDR3, as DNA: TGTGCCAGCAGCTTAAGCGGGGGGAAGGACACCGGGGAGCTGTTTTTT. Translated: CASSLSGGKDTGELFF. Supplemented by reference TRBV11-2 and TRBJ2-2, the full variable domain reads EAGVAQSPRYKIIEKRQSVAFWCNPISGHATLYWYQQILGQGPKLLIQFQNNGVVDDSQLPKDRFSAERLKGVDSTLKIQPAKLEDSAVYLCASSLSGGKDTGELFFGEGSRLTVL.

The V gene is TRBV7-3, the J gene TRBJ2-5; D tentatively reads TRBD1 or TRBD2 (5 bases each). The end of the DNA aligns better with TRBJ2-1, so the J call may be wrong. The CDR3 sequence is 12 residues long. Germline V gene sequence: CDR1 SGHTA, CDR2 FQGTGA. In DNA, the CDR3 is TGTGCCAGCAGCTTAGGGGGAGAGACCCAGTTCTTC. Translating it yields CASSLGGETQFF.

This clonotype came up a few times. The chain is built from TRBV4-3 and TRBJ1-1; D might be TRBD1 (5 bases). This CDR3 spans 15 amino acids. The V end was cut by 1 base, the J end by 3 bases, with 12 bases between. Germline V CDR1 and CDR2: LGHNA, YSLEER. The CDR3 DNA follows: TGCGCCAGCAGCCAAGCTCAGGGATTGGACACTGAAGCTTTCTTT. This encodes CASSQAQGLDTEAFF.

In regard to this clonotype: One end of the junction fails to match germline, which may point to a read error. V usage is TRBV7-9 and J usage is TRBJ1-2, with D maybe TRBD1 (6 bases). Per germline, CDR1 SEHNR and CDR2 FQNEAQ (reference sequence). This CDR3 comprises 10 residues. CDR3 in DNA: TGTGCCAGCAGCTTCGGGACACCGGTCTTC. Protein sequence: CASSFGTPVF.

Only a few counts were recorded for this clonotype. V gene TRBV6-4 combines with J gene TRBJ2-2, with D perhaps TRBD2 (6 bases). Germline V gene sequence: CDR1 MRHNA, CDR2 SNTAGT. This CDR3 comprises 15 residues. Trimming took off 0 bases at V and 1 base at J, with 6 bases between the two ends. CDR3 nucleotide sequence: TGTGCCAGCAGTGACTCGCGGGAGAACACCGGGGAGCTGTTTTTT. Its protein product is CASSDSRENTGELFF.

V and J are TRBV12-3 or TRBV12-4 and TRBJ1-2; no definite D call. The CDR3 length is 13 residues. Trimming cost V 4 bases and J 1 base, with 7 bases left between them. The chain's CDR3 is CASSSAINYGYTF. The CDR3 DNA follows: TGTGCCAGCAGTTCTGCGATTAACTATGGCTACACCTTC.

The V gene is TRBV7-2, the J gene TRBJ1-4, with 7 bases that match TRBD1. With V trimmed by 5 bases and J by 12 bases, 6 bases remained unmatched. CDR1 SGHTA and CDR2 FQGNSA come from the germline V gene. This CDR3 comprises 12 residues. In DNA form, the CDR3 reads TGTGCCAGCAGCCAAAGACAGGGCGAACTGTTTTTT. This codes for CASSQRQGELFF.

This clonotype was counted a few times. The genes are TRBV25-1 and TRBJ1-4; TRBD1 might be the D (6 bases). V lost 2 bases and J 4 bases, leaving 20 bases between the germline ends. CDR1 and CDR2 (germline): MGHDK, SYGVNS. The CDR3 has 18 amino acids. In DNA form, the CDR3 reads TGTGCCAGCAGTGAAATGGGGAGCGAGGCAGGGGATAATGAAAAACTGTTTTTT. As protein: CASSEMGSEAGDNEKLFF.

This clonotype showed up just a few times. The chain couples TRBV13 to TRBJ1-2; 12 bases are shared with TRBD1. From germline, CDR1 is PRHDT and CDR2 FYEKMQ (reference sequence). The V gene end was trimmed by 1 base and the J gene end by 6 bases; junction bases not matched to a gene: 3. The CDR3 has 15 amino acids. The CDR3 nucleotides read TGTGCCAGCAGCTTAGCGGGGACAGGGGGCGATGGCTACACCTTC. Encoded protein: CASSLAGTGGDGYTF.

As concerns this clonotype: The junction does not match germline at one end; this may be a read error. V and J are TRBV24-1 and TRBJ2-2; tentatively, D is TRBD1 (6 bases). This CDR3 contains 14 residues. CDR1 is KGHDR, CDR2 SFDVKD, per germline. For the CDR3, the DNA is TGTGCCGCCAGTGATTTCCAGGGGAACGGGGAGCTGTTTTTT. Its translation is CAASDFQGNGELFF.

Comment on this clonotype: This likely comes from a read error, as the CDR3 has no conserved phenylalanine or tryptophan at its end. As DNA, the CDR3 is TGCAGCGTTGAACGGTGGGGGCGCGATGGCTACACCCTC. Translating it yields CSVERWGRDGYTL. The chain employs TRBV29-1 and TRBJ1-2, with a tentative D call TRBD1 (6 bases). Germline-derived CDR1 and CDR2 are SQVTM and ANQGSEA. CDR3 length: 13 residues. Trimming removed 2 bases at V and 6 bases at J, with 13 bases between.